A selection of T cell receptor beta chains follows, all from one sample in a study of metastatic and nonmetastatic thyroid tumors. With MiXCR, TCRdb called clones anew from the PCR reads. The sample carries about 4,100 clones, roughly 33% recorded once. Sample: adjacent normal tissue. These receptors were taken from a male donor with papillary thyroid cancer or a benign thyroid nodule (not recorded which). Some clones in this sample may be carry-over from other donors' samples. Each CDR3 is given with its conserved first and last residue. D genes are given only for firm matches. A clone size is listed for some rows: how often the clone was seen (once, few, many), or a class if it is expanded.

j_call | v_call | clone_size | d_call | cdr3_aa | cdr3_nt
TRBJ2-7 | TRBV28 | NA | NA | CASSLSTLEQYF | TGTGCCAGCAGTTTATCCACCTTGGAGCAGTACTTC
TRBJ2-7 | TRBV10-1 | NA | TRBD2 | CASSLDGGAGGTREQYF | TGCGCCAGCAGCTTGGACGGTGGGGCGGGGGGGACTCGGGAGCAGTACTTC
TRBJ2-7 | TRBV30 | NA | NA | CAWSGQGEDEQYF | TGTGCCTGGAGTGGTCAGGGGGAGGACGAGCAGTACTTC
TRBJ2-2 | TRBV2 | few | TRBD2 | CASRRERGNTGELFF | TGTGCCAGCAGACGGGAGCGGGGGAACACCGGGGAGCTGTTTTTT
TRBJ1-3 | TRBV11-2 | medium-sized | NA | CASGKRQHPGNTIYF | TGTGCCAGCGGCAAAAGGCAGCACCCTGGAAACACCATATATTTT
TRBJ2-2 | TRBV6-2/TRBV6-3 | NA | NA | CASSLHSRNTGELFF | TGTGCCAGCAGTCTCCATAGCCGGAACACCGGGGAGCTGTTTTTT
TRBJ2-1 | TRBV6-5 | NA | NA | CASSSKLQGSSNEQFF | TGTGCCAGCAGTTCTAAGCTTCAGGGGTCGAGCAATGAGCAGTTCTTC
TRBJ1-1 | TRBV20-1 | NA | NA | CSAPVVRNTEAFF | TGCAGTGCTCCCGTCGTTCGTAACACTGAAGCTTTCTTT
TRBJ1-3 | TRBV28 | few | TRBD1 | CASSSRRGLGNTIYF | TGTGCCAGCAGTTCCCGCAGGGGGCTGGGAAACACCATATATTTT
TRBJ1-3 | TRBV19 | few | NA | CASSIGISGNTIYF | TGTGCCAGTAGTATAGGAATCTCTGGAAACACCATATATTTT
TRBJ2-6 | TRBV12-3/TRBV12-4 | large | NA | CASSLGGDLPGANVLTF | TGTGCCAGCAGTTTGGGGGGAGATCTACCTGGGGCCAACGTCCTGACTTTC
TRBJ1-1 | TRBV7-2 | few | NA | CASSLGRGSTEAFF | TGTGCCAGCAGCTTAGGCAGGGGTTCCACTGAAGCTTTCTTT
TRBJ2-5 | TRBV7-9 | NA | NA | CASSPPLVETQYF | TGTGCCAGCAGCCCCCCGCTGGTGGAGACCCAGTACTTC
TRBJ2-3 | TRBV28 | few | TRBD2 | CASSLPSGLTDTQYF | TGTGCCAGCAGTTTACCTAGCGGGCTCACAGATACGCAGTATTTT
TRBJ2-5 | TRBV6-1 | few | TRBD2 | CASNLIAGGQETQYF | TGTGCCAGCAATCTCATAGCGGGGGGGCAGGAGACCCAGTACTTC